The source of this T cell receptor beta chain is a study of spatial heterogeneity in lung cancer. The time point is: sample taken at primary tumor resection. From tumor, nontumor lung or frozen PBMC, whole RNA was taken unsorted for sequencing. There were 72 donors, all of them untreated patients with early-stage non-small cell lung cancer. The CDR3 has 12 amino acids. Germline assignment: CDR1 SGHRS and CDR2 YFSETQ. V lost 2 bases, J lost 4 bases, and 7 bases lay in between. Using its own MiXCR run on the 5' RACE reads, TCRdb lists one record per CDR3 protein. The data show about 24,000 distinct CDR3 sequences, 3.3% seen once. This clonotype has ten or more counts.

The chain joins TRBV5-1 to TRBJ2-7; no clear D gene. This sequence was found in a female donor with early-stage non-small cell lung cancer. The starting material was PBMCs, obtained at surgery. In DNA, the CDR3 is TGCGCCAGCAGCTTCAAGGTATACGAGCAGTACTTC. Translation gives CASSFKVYEQYF.